A selection of T cell receptor beta chains follows, all from one sample in a study of radiation and T cells in renal cell carcinoma. The method was immunoSEQ multiplex PCR; TCRdb's version includes in-frame clones alone and lacks a portion of them. This table has about 49,000 clones, about 80% appearing once. Sequencing used blood, obtained from a patient whose treatment included radiotherapy and nephrectomy. These receptors all come from a woman between 65 and 79 years old with renal cell carcinoma. CDR3s include the opening cysteine and the closing phenylalanine or tryptophan. A D gene is named only where the DNA matches it firmly. For some rows the clone size is stated as once, few or many, or as a class when expanded; others skip it.

TRBJ2-1 . TRBV4-1 . CASSQDQGSLINEQFF TGCGCCAGCAGCCAAGATCAGGGTAGCTTGATTAACGAGCAGTTCTTC
TRBJ2-1 few TRBV11-2 TRBD2 CASSLRDSGISYNEQFF TGTGCCAGCAGCTTAAGGGATAGCGGGATATCCTACAATGAGCAGTTCTTC
TRBJ1-1 once TRBV10-3 . CAISEHTGDGRDTEAFF TGTGCCATCAGTGAGCACACGGGCGATGGTCGGGACACTGAAGCTTTCTTT
TRBJ1-1 . TRBV9 TRBD1 CASSATQGGTEAFF TGTGCCAGCAGCGCGACACAGGGGGGCACTGAAGCTTTCTTT
TRBJ2-5 . TRBV29-1 TRBD1 CSARTGGGQETQYF TGCAGCGCCCGGACAGGGGGAGGTCAAGAGACCCAGTACTTC
TRBJ1-5 . TRBV2 TRBD1 CASSEVRQGFNQPQHF TGTGCCAGCAGTGAAGTGAGACAGGGATTTAATCAGCCCCAGCATTTT
TRBJ1-5 . TRBV4-3 . CASSQAGDQPQHF TGCGCCAGCAGCCAAGCTGGCGATCAGCCCCAGCATTTT
TRBJ1-1 . TRBV19 . CASRPRGMNTEAFF TGTGCCAGTAGACCCAGGGGCATGAACACTGAAGCTTTCTTT
TRBJ2-5 once TRBV5-1 . CASSHVSGEGETQYF TGCGCCAGCAGCCACGTATCAGGGGAAGGAGAGACCCAGTACTTC
TRBJ1-4 few TRBV5-1 TRBD1 CASSPSGTGTEKLFF TGCGCCAGCAGCCCATCAGGGACAGGGACTGAAAAACTGTTTTTT
TRBJ2-7 . TRBV7-2 . CASRTYRESDEQYF TGTGCCAGCAGAACTTACAGGGAATCTGACGAGCAGTACTTC
TRBJ2-3 . TRBV5-1 . CASSLGGVGTDTQYF TGCGCCAGCAGCTTGGGGGGCGTCGGCACAGATACGCAGTATTTT
TRBJ1-1 . TRBV5-4 . CASSLGGHTEAFF TGTGCCAGCAGCTTGGGGGGGCACACTGAAGCTTTCTTT
TRBJ2-2 few TRBV5-1 . CASSLASTGELFF TGCGCCAGCAGCTTGGCCTCCACCGGGGAGCTGTTTTTT
TRBJ1-5 few TRBV6-1 . CASRTGSVGNQPQHF TGTGCCAGCAGAACAGGGAGTGTGGGCAATCAGCCCCAGCATTTT
TRBJ1-4 once TRBV6-5 TRBD1 CASSRGQGQGEKLFF TGTGCCAGCAGTCGAGGACAGGGTCAAGGTGAAAAACTGTTTTTT
TRBJ1-1 few TRBV7-9 . CASRQGSGNTEAFF TGTGCCAGCAGGCAGGGTAGTGGGAACACTGAAGCTTTCTTT
TRBJ1-2 . TRBV28 . CASSFLRGERGNYGYTF TGTGCCAGCAGTTTCCTTAGGGGTGAGAGGGGGAACTATGGCTACACCTTC
TRBJ2-1 once TRBV6-1 . CASSEHEKQFF TGTGCCAGCAGTGAACATGAGAAGCAGTTCTTC
TRBJ2-3 . TRBV9 . CASSARSYGGTDTQYF TGTGCCAGCAGCGCGCGATCTTATGGAGGGACAGATACGCAGTATTTT
TRBJ1-1 . TRBV6-5 . CASSYSDRYTEAFF TGTGCCAGCAGTTATTCCGACAGGTACACTGAAGCTTTCTTT
TRBJ1-2 . TRBV6-5 TRBD1 CASSFRDRGGYGYTF TGTGCCAGCAGTTTCCGGGACAGGGGTGGCTATGGCTACACCTTC
TRBJ1-1 . TRBV10-3 TRBD1 CAISGQGGTEAFF TGTGCCATCTCGGGACAGGGGGGAACTGAAGCTTTCTTT
TRBJ2-3 once TRBV6-5 . CASSSHQGRGTDTQYF TGTGCCAGCAGTTCTCACCAGGGCCGGGGCACAGATACGCAGTATTTT
TRBJ1-5 . TRBV2 . CASRSGGGNQPQHF TGTGCCAGCCGCTCGGGGGGTGGCAATCAGCCCCAGCATTTT
TRBJ2-5 . TRBV6-5 . CASTQTGVQTQYF TGTGCCAGCACTCAGACGGGGGTGCAGACCCAGTACTTC
TRBJ2-1 once TRBV7-2 . CASSPPRARRALNEQFF TGTGCCAGCAGCCCCCCCCGAGCTCGGAGGGCCTTAAATGAGCAGTTCTTC
TRBJ1-4 . TRBV10-3 . CAIKQDLTNEKLFF TGTGCCATCAAGCAGGACCTAACTAATGAAAAACTGTTTTTT
TRBJ2-1 . TRBV6-6 . CASSYQGPEQFF TGTGCCAGCAGTTACCAGGGACCCGAGCAGTTCTTC
TRBJ2-2 . TRBV9 TRBD1 CASSPSGQGNTGELFF TGTGCCAGCAGCCCTTCGGGACAGGGGAACACCGGGGAGCTGTTTTTT